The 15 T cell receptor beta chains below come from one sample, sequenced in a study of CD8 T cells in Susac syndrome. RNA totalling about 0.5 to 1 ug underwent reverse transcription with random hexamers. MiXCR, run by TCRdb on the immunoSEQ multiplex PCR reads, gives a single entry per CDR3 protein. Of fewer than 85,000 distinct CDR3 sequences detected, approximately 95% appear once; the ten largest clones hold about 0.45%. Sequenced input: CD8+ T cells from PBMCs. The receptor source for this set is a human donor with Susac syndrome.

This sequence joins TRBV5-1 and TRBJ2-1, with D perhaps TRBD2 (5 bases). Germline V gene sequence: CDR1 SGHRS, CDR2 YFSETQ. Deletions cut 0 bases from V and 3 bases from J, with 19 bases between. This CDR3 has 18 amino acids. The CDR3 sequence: CASSLEPLASNFYNEQFF. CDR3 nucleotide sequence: TGCGCCAGCAGCTTGGAACCCCTAGCTAGCAACTTCTACAATGAGCAGTTCTTC.

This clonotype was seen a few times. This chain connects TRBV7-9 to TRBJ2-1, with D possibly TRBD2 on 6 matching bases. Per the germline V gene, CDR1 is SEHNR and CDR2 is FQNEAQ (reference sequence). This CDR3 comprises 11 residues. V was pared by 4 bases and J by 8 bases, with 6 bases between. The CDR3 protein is CASSWGDEQFF. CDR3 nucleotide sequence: TGTGCCAGCAGCTGGGGGGATGAGCAGTTCTTC.

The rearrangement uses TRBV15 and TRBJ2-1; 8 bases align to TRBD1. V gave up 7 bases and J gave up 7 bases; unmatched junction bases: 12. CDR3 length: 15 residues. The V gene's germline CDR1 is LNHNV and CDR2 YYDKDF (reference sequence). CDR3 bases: TGTGCCACCACGCTCGACAGGGGCCCTAGTAATGAGCAGTTCTTC. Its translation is CATTLDRGPSNEQFF. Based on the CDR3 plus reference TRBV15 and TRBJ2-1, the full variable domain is DAMVIQNPRYQVTQFGKPVTLSCSQTLNHNVMYWYQQKSSQAPKLLFHYYDKDFNNEADTPDNFQSRRPNTSFCFLDIRSPGLGDTAMYLCATTLDRGPSNEQFFGPGTRLTVL.

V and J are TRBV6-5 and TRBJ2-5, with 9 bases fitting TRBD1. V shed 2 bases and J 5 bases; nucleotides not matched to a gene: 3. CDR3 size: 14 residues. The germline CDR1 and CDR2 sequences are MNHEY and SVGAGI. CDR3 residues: CASSYGTGTETQYF. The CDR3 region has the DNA TGTGCCAGCAGTTACGGGACAGGGACGGAGACCCAGTACTTC.

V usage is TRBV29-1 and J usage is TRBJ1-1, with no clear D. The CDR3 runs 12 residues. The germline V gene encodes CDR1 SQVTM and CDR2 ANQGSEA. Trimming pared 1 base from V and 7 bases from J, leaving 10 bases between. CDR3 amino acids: CSVEVGASEAFF. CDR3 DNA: TGCAGCGTTGAAGTTGGAGCGAGTGAAGCTTTCTTT.

The CDR3 region has the DNA TGCAGTGCCCCCGAAAACTATGGCTACACCTTC. This encodes CSAPENYGYTF. The rearrangement uses TRBV20-1 and TRBJ1-2; D gene unclear. Germline assignment: CDR1 DFQATT and CDR2 SNEGSKA (reference sequence). The CDR3 covers 11 residues. V was pared by 6 bases and J by 2 bases, with 7 bases between.

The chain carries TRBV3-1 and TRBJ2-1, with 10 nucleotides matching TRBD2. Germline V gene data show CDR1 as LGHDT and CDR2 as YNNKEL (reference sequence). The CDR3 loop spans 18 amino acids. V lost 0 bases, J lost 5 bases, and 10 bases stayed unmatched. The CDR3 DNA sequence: TGTGCCAGCAGCCAAGAAGTAGGCCTAGCGGGGGATCACAATGAGCAGTTCTTC. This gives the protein CASSQEVGLAGDHNEQFF.

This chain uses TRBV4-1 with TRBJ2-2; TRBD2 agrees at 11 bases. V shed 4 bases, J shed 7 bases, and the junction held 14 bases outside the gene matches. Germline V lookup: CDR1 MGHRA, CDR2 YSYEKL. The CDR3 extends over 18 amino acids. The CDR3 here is CASSRELAGVAPGGELFF. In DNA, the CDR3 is TGCGCCAGCAGCCGCGAACTAGCGGGAGTGGCCCCGGGCGGGGAGCTGTTTTTT.

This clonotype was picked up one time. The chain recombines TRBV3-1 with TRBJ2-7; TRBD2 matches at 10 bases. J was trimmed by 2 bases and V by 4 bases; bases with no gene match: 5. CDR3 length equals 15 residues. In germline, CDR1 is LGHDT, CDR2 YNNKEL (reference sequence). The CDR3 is CASSLGLAETYEQYF. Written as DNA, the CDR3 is TGTGCCAGCAGCCTAGGACTAGCGGAAACCTACGAGCAGTACTTC.

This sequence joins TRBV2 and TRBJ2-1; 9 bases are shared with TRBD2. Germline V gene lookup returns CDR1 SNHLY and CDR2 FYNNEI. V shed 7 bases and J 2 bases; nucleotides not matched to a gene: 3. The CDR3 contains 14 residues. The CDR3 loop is CASIAGGTYNEQFF. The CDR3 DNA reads TGTGCCAGCATTGCGGGAGGGACCTACAATGAGCAGTTCTTC.

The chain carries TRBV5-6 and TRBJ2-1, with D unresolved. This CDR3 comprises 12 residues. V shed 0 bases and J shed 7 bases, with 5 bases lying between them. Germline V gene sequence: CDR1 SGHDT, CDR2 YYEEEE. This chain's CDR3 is CASSLEWNEQFF. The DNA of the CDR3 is TGTGCCAGCAGCTTGGAATGGAATGAGCAGTTCTTC.

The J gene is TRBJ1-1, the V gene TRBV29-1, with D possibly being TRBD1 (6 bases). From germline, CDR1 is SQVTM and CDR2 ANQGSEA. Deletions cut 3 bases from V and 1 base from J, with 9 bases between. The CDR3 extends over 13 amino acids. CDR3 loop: CSVDRGANTEAFF. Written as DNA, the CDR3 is TGCAGCGTTGATCGGGGGGCGAACACTGAAGCTTTCTTT. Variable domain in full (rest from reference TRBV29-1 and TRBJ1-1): SAVISQKPSRDICQRGTSLTIQCQVDSQVTMMFWYRQQPGQSLTLIATANQGSEATYESGFVIDKFPISRPNLTFSTLTVSNMSPEDSSIYLCSVDRGANTEAFFGQGTRLTVV.

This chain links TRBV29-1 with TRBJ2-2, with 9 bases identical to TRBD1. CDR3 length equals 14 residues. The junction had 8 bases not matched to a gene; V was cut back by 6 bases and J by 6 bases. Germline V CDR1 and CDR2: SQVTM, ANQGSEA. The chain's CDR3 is CSVKGTGLPGELFF. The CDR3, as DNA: TGCAGCGTAAAGGGGACAGGGTTACCCGGGGAGCTGTTTTTT.

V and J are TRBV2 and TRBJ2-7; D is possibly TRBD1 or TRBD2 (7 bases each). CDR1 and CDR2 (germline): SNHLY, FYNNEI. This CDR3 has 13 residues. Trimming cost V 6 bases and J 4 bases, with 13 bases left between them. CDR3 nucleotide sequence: TGTGCCAGCAGGGGGACAGCGGGGTACGAGCAGTACTTC. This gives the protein CASRGTAGYEQYF.

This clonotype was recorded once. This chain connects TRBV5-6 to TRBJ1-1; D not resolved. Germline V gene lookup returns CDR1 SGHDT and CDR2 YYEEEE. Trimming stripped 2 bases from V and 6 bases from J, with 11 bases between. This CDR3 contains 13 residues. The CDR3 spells CASSFEGNPEAFF. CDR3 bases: TGTGCCAGCAGCTTTGAGGGAAACCCTGAAGCTTTCTTT.